This note documents a single TCR beta chain sequence. The antigen remains unidentified. Investigators isolated RNA and reverse transcribed it into cDNA to act as the sequencing template. Only in-frame clones appear in the TCRdb table, and some are missing; sequencing was by immunoSEQ multiplex PCR. Among hundreds of thousands of clones listed, under 70% were seen once. The data were taken from a study of CD8+ T cells in alopecia areata. Study observations and caveats: In scalp and blood, many expanded lesional clones persisted during tofacitinib.

As to treatment: oral pan-JAK inhibitor, 5-10 mg twice daily. This specimen consisted of CD4+ T cells sorted from blood, obtained around week 46, from a patient treated with tofacitinib. This TCR derives from a human donor with alopecia areata.

The CDR3 is CASSLLAGGGDEQFF. DNA for the CDR3: TGTGCCAGCAGCTTATTAGCGGGGGGCGGGGATGAGCAGTTCTTC. The chain is built from TRBV7-2 and TRBJ2-1; 10 positions match TRBD2. Germline V lookup: CDR1 SGHTA, CDR2 FQGNSA. The CDR3 is 15 residues long. The ends lost 2 bases at V and 8 bases at J; junction bases unmatched: 6.